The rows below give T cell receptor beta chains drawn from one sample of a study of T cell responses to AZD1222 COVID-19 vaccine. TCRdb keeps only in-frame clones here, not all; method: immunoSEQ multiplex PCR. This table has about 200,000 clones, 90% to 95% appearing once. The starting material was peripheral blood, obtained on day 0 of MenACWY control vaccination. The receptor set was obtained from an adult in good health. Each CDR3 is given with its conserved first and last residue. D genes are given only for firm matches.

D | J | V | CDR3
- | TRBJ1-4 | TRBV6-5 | CASSMGGKLFF
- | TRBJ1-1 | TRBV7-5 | CARSSDLRTGQGVNTEAFF
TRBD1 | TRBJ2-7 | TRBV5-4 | CASSSGQGPYEQYF
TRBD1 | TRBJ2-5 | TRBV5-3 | CARSYLPGQQETQYF
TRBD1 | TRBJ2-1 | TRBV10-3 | CAIRGRDREDNEQFF
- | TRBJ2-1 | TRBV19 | CASSRGGNSYNEQFF
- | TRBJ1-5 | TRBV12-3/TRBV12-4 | CAAGAVNQPQHF
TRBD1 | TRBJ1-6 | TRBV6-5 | CASSNPTGQSPLHF
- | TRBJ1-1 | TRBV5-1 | CASSLGLGQLKNTEAFF
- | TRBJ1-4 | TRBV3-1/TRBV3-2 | CASSPRRGSTNEKLFF
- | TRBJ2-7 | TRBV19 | CASSMVGAYEQYF
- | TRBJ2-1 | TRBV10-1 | CASRQVGSYNEQFF
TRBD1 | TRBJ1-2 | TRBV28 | CASSLGTAYGYTF
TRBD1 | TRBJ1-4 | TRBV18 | CASSQQGAANEKLFF
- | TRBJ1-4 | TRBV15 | CATRHGATNEKLFF
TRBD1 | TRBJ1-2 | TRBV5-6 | CASSLTGVYGYTF
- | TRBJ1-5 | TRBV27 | CASSFWVNQPQHF
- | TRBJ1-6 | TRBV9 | CASSDDRRGNSPLHF
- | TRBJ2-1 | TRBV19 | CASRRRGNEQFF
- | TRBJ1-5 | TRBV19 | CASNNRVQPQHF
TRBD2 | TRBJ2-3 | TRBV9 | CASSRAGLAADTQYF
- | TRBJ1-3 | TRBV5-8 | CASSLGWLLGNTIYF
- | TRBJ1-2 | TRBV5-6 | CASSLVAGTYGYTF
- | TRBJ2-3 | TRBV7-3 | CASSLGTHTDTQYF
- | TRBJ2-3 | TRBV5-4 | CASSLVGDTQYF
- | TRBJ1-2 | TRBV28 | CASSLSRVLYGYTF
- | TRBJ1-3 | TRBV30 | CAWRATGSGNTIYF
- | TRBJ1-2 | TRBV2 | CASSTDLYGYTF
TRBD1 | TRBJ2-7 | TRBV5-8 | CASSLRTGFYEQYF
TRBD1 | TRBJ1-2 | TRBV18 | CASSPRTGNDGYTF
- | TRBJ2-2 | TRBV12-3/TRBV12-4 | CASSFQLTGELFF
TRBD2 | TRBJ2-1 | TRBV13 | CASSPERGPYNEQFF
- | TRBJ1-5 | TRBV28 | CATTVTLGQPQHF
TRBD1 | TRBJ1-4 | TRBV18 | CASSPKTGGNEKLFF
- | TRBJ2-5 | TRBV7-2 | CASSLAGSQETQYF
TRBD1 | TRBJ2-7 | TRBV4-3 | CASSQDTGVDEQYF
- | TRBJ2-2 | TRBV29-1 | CSGGPPDTGELFF
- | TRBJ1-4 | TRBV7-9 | CASSFRGTNEKLFF
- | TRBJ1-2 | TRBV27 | CASSLGTNYGYTF
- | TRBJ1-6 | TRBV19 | CASSKGQGAWPLHF
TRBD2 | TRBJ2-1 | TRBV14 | CASSQRGPGLAYNEQFF
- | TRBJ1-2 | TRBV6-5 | CASSYSDVRGYTF
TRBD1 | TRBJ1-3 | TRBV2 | CASSRNEGATGNTIYF
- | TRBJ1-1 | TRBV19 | CASSQSTEAFF
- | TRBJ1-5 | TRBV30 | CAWCLAANQPQHF
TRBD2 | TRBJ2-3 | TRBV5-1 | CASSGGLAGRMADTQYF
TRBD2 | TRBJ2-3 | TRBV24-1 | CATSDLPKRGAHTDTQYF
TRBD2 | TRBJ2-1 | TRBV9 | CASSPILAGDYNEQFF
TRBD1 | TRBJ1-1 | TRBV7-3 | CASSAHRGLGEAFF
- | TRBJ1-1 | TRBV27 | CASSPSNTEAFF
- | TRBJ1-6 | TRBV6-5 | CASSYEGRGNSPLHF
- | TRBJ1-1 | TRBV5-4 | CASSSQQGINTEAFF
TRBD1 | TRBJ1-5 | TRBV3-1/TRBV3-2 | CASRGQENQPQHF